This T cell receptor (beta chain) comes out of a study of blood T cells in healthy people across ages. Study-wide results and caveats: More naive CD4+ cells and higher diversity marked long-lived donors relative to aged donors. Estimated diversity across one million T cells was deemed an underestimate.

All donors came from Russia, were Caucasian and healthy, and spanned ages about 6 to 90. Primed by a sample-barcoded 5' primer and a J-beta primer mix, a second PCR proceeded for about 6 to 11 cycles. Each cDNA molecule was tagged by a template-switch adaptor with 12 random nucleotides. TCRdb passed the 5' RACE reads through MiXCR, listing each CDR3 protein once. The sample holds hundreds of thousands of distinct CDR3 sequences, roughly 50% seen once. The CDR3 sequence is 14 residues long. CDR1 is SQVTM and CDR2 is ANQGSEA in the germline V gene. The ends were cut back, 3 bases at V and 6 bases at J, with 16 bases in the middle. Concerning this clonotype itself: Antigen unknown.

The TCR comes from a man aged 25-45 years in good health. Input material: blood. The chain employs TRBV29-1 and TRBJ2-3, with D possibly called TRBD1 or TRBD2 (7 bases each). Here the CDR3 reads CSVDIQGGSDTQYF. The CDR3 region has the DNA TGCAGCGTTGACATTCAGGGGGGGTCGGATACGCAGTATTTT.